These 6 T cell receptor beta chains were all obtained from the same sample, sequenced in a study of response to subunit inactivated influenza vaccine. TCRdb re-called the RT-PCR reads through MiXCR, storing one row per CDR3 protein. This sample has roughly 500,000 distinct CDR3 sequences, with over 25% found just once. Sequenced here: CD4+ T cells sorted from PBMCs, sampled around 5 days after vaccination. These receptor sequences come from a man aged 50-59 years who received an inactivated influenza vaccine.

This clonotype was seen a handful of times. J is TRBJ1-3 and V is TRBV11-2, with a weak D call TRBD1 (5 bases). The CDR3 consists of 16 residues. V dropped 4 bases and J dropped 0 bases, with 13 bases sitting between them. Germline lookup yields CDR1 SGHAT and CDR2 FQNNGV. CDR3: CASSWGGTFSGNTIYF. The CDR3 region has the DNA TGTGCCAGCAGCTGGGGCGGGACGTTCTCTGGAAACACCATATATTTT. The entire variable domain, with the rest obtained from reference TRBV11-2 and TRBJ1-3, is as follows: EAGVAQSPRYKIIEKRQSVAFWCNPISGHATLYWYQQILGQGPKLLIQFQNNGVVDDSQLPKDRFSAERLKGVDSTLKIQPAKLEDSAVYLCASSWGGTFSGNTIYFGEGSWLTVV.

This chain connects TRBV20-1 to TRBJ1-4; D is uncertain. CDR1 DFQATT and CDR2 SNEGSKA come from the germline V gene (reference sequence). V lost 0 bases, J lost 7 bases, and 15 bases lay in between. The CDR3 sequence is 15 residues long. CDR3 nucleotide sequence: TGCAGTGCTAGAGATCTAAAGGACTGGGCTGAAAAACTGTTTTTT. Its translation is CSARDLKDWAEKLFF.

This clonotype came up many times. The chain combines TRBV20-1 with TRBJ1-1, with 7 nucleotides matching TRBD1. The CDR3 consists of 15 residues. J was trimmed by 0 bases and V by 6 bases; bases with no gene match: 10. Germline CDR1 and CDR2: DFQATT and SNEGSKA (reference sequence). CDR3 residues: CSAPSEGALNTEAFF. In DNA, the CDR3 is TGCAGTGCGCCGAGTGAGGGGGCCTTGAACACTGAAGCTTTCTTT.

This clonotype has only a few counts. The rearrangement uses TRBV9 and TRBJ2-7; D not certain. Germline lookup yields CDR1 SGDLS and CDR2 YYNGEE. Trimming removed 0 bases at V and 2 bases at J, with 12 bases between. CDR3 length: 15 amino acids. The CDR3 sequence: CASSVGLTSAYEQYF. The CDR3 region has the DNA TGTGCCAGCAGCGTAGGTTTGACATCTGCCTACGAGCAGTACTTC.

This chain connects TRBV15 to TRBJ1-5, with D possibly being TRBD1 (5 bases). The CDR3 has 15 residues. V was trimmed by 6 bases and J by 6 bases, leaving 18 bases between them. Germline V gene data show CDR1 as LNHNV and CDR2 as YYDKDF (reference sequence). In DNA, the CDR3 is TGTGCCACCAGTCGTGGCAGGGAGTATACTCAGCCCCAGCATTTT. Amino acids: CATSRGREYTQPQHF.

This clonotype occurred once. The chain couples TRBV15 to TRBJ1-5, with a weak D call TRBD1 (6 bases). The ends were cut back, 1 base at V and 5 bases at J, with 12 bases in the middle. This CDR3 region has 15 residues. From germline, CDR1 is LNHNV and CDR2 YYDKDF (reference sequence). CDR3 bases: TGTGCCACCAGCAGAGTAAGGGGGGCCGATCAGCCCCAGCATTTT. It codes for CATSRVRGADQPQHF.